The 14 T cell receptor beta chains given below trace back to one sample, sequenced in a study of cytomegalovirus exposure and HLA in healthy donors. TCRdb's table, derived via immunoSEQ multiplex PCR, lists solely in-frame clones and lacks some. The sample contains 80,000 to 100,000 clones, more than 75% of which appear only once. Sequencing was done on a sample of PBMCs. Every receptor here comes from a man aged 18 to 35 in good health and CMV-seropositive.

This rearrangement joins TRBV10-2 to TRBJ2-1; possibly TRBD1 for D (7 bases). The CDR3 is 15 amino acids. With 6 bases removed from V and 0 bases from J, the gap between germline ends came to 12 bases. Germline V CDR1 and CDR2: WSHSY, SAAADI. The CDR3 spells CASRGGQSSYNEQFF. CDR3 sequence (DNA): TGCGCCAGCAGGGGGGGACAGAGCTCCTACAATGAGCAGTTCTTC.

This clone has only one observation. This chain links TRBV5-4 with TRBJ1-6; 7 positions match TRBD1. J lost 7 bases, V lost 0 bases, and 10 bases had no gene match. CDR1 is SGHNT and CDR2 is YYREEE in the germline V gene (reference sequence). The CDR3 runs to 17 residues. In DNA form, the CDR3 reads TGTGCCAGCAGCTTGGATCCCCCGACAGGGACAAATTCACCCCTCCACTTT. It codes for CASSLDPPTGTNSPLHF.

This clone was found once. V and J are TRBV11-2 and TRBJ2-1, with D perhaps matching TRBD1 (6 bases). CDR1 SGHAT and CDR2 FQNNGV come from the germline V gene. V lost 5 bases to trimming and J lost 7 bases, with 12 bases between them. The CDR3 is made up of 13 amino acids. DNA of the CDR3: TGTGCCAGCAGCAACAGGGAAGAGAATGAGCAGTTCTTC. Residues: CASSNREENEQFF.

The CDR3 DNA reads TGTGCCAGCAGGACACCGGGACAGGGCGACAATGAGCAGTTCTTC. It specifies CASRTPGQGDNEQFF. The chain carries TRBV6-4 and TRBJ2-1; 9 nucleotides line up with TRBD1. This CDR3 contains 15 residues. Germline V CDR1 and CDR2: MRHNA, SNTAGT. The V gene end was trimmed by 6 bases and the J gene end by 5 bases; junction bases not matched to a gene: 8.

In regard to this clone: The same CDR3 arises from other DNA sequences in this sample as well. V is TRBV5-1 and J is TRBJ1-1; D is unresolved. Germline assignment: CDR1 SGHRS and CDR2 YFSETQ. V lost 0 bases and J 2 bases, leaving 5 bases between the germline ends. The CDR3 length is 13 residues. CDR3 sequence (DNA): TGCGCCAGCAGCTTGGACAGAAACACTGAAGCTTTCTTT. Amino acids: CASSLDRNTEAFF.

J is TRBJ2-1 and V is TRBV4-2; D gene uncertain. Looked up from germline, CDR1 is LGHNA and CDR2 is YNFKEQ. Trimming pared 0 bases from V and 5 bases from J, leaving 2 bases between. The CDR3 has 12 amino acids. CDR3 loop: CASSQDNNEQFF. The DNA for the CDR3 is TGTGCCAGCAGCCAAGATAACAATGAGCAGTTCTTC.

V usage is TRBV7-2 and J usage is TRBJ2-7, with a tentative D call TRBD2 (6 bases). Trimming stripped 5 bases from V and 1 base from J, with 9 bases between. The CDR3 is 13 amino acids. Germline V gives CDR1 SGHTA, CDR2 FQGNSA. The CDR3: CASSPRESYEQYF. CDR3 DNA sequence: TGTGCCAGCAGCCCGCGGGAATCCTACGAGCAGTACTTC.

This clone was seen a few times. The J gene is TRBJ1-2, the V gene TRBV6-1, with TRBD1 matching 9 bases. With 4 bases clipped from V and 8 bases from J, the junction kept 5 bases outside the gene matches. Germline CDR1 MNHNS, CDR2 SASEGT. The CDR3 sequence is 13 residues long. This CDR3 is CASSADRGSGYTF. CDR3 DNA sequence: TGTGCCAGCAGTGCAGACAGGGGGTCAGGCTACACCTTC.

J is TRBJ2-3 and V is TRBV7-2; tentatively, D is TRBD1 (5 bases). The CDR3 has 15 amino acids. The germline gives CDR1 SGHTA, CDR2 FQGNSA. V was pared by 2 bases and J by 3 bases, with 12 bases between. CDR3 sequence (DNA): TGTGCCAGCAGCTTACTTTCAGGGTATACAGATACGCAGTATTTT. Encoded protein: CASSLLSGYTDTQYF.

The rearrangement links TRBV19 to TRBJ2-3, with 12 bases identical to TRBD2. Looked up from germline, CDR1 is LNHDA and CDR2 is SQIVND (reference sequence). The CDR3 loop spans 15 amino acids. With V trimmed by 4 bases and J by 4 bases, 3 bases remained unmatched. The CDR3 sequence: CASSRTSGTADTQYF. In DNA, the CDR3 is TGTGCCAGTAGTAGGACTAGCGGGACCGCAGATACGCAGTATTTT.

DNA of the CDR3: TGTGCCAGCACGATCCGGCAGGGGGGAAGGACTAATGAAAAACTGTTTTTT. Encoded protein: CASTIRQGGRTNEKLFF. The V and J genes are TRBV6-4 and TRBJ1-4; TRBD1 agrees at 7 bases. V was pared by 7 bases and J by 2 bases, with 13 bases of the junction left unmatched. Germline V CDR1 and CDR2: MRHNA, SNTAGT. The CDR3 extends over 17 amino acids.

V is TRBV18 and J is TRBJ2-1; 12 nucleotides match TRBD2. The CDR3 length is 15 residues. V lost 3 bases, J lost 8 bases, and 5 bases stayed unmatched. Germline V CDR1 and CDR2: KGHSH, LQKENI. The CDR3 region has the DNA TGTGCCAGCTCACCGACTAGCGGGAGTCTCGATGAGCAGTTCTTC. Translating gives CASSPTSGSLDEQFF.

This clone was observed many times. V and J are TRBV6-5 and TRBJ2-7, with D perhaps TRBD1 (6 bases). The V end was cut by 0 bases, the J end by 0 bases, with 9 bases between. The CDR3 spans 15 residues. CDR1 is MNHEY, CDR2 SVGAGI, per germline. For the CDR3, the DNA is TGTGCCAGCAGTTACTCCGGGGACAACTCCTACGAGCAGTACTTC. Its protein is CASSYSGDNSYEQYF.

The gene calls are TRBV6-5 and TRBJ1-1; D is undetermined. The V gene lost 11 bases and the J gene lost 2 bases, with 15 bases spanning the gap. The CDR3 totals 13 residues. Germline V gives CDR1 MNHEY, CDR2 SVGAGI. The CDR3: CAALGSTNTEAFF. The CDR3 coding sequence is TGTGCCGCCCTGGGGAGCACAAACACTGAAGCTTTCTTT.